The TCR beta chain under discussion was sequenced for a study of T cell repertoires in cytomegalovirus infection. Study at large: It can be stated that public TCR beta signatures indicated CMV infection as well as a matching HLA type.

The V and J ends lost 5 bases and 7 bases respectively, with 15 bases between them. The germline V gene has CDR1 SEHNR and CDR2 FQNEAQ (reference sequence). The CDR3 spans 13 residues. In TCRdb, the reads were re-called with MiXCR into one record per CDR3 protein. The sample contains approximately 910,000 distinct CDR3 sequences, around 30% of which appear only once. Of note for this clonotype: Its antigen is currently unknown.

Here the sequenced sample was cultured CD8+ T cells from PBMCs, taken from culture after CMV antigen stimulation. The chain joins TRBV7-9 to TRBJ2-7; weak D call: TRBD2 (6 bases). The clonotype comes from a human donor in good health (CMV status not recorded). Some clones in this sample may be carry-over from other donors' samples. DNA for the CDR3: TGTGCCAGCAGCCTCCGGGGAGGCCCTGAGCAGTACGTC. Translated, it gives CASSLRGGPEQYV.